The T cell receptor beta chain under discussion was sequenced for a study of blood T cell repertoires in COVID-19. At the level of the study: COVID-19 samples from acute and convalescent phases originated in the United States, Italy and Spain. The cDNA or gDNA used as material had been derived from T cells, B-cell-depleted T cells, or PBMCs.

The CDR3 is 13 amino acids. The V gene lost 5 bases and the J gene lost 3 bases, with 11 bases spanning the gap. This clone appeared a single time. Other DNA sequences of this sample code for an identical CDR3. Study processing details: Amplification of reference gene primers provided the estimated nucleated cell counts. Profiling relied on immunoSEQ multiplex PCR, and the TCRdb table lists in-frame clones only, not all of them. That table furnishes V, J and clone size, whereas the DNA furnished D and trimming. The sample lists under 300,000 clones; 70% to 85% were seen once. The sequence came from a man aged 40-55 years who had recovered from COVID-19. The sequenced sample consisted of peripheral blood. V gene TRBV12-3 or TRBV12-4 combines with J gene TRBJ2-7; maybe TRBD1 (5 bases). DNA of the CDR3: TGTGCCAGCAGTCGGCAGGGTGGCTACGAGCAGTACTTC. This encodes CASSRQGGYEQYF.